The present entry profiles one TCR beta chain with its context. This sample stems from a study of OX40 agonist ivuxolimab in advanced cancers. Trimming stripped 4 bases from V and 4 bases from J, with 11 bases between. The CDR3 length is 13 residues. Germline values: CDR1 SGHDT, CDR2 YYEEEE. The protocol was immunoSEQ multiplex PCR, while the TCRdb copy is restricted to in-frame clones and leaves out a portion. The sample holds 45,000 to 65,000 clones; roughly nine tenths are singletons and the top ten take 13% to 15%. This sequence joins TRBV5-6 and TRBJ1-2; D possibly corresponds to TRBD1 (5 bases). Material: CD4+ or CD8+ T cells sorted from blood, obtained in a trial of the OX40 agonist ivuxolimab. The receptor comes from an adult with an advanced solid tumor such as melanoma, head and neck, liver or kidney cancer. CDR3 protein: CASSHRNGYGYTF. The CDR3 coding sequence is TGTGCCAGCAGCCACAGGAACGGCTATGGCTACACCTTC.